This T cell receptor beta chain was profiled in a study of blood T cell repertoires in COVID-19 (TCRdb year 2020). Broadly, across the study: Collaborator samples came from the United States, Italy and Spain and covered acute and convalescent phases of COVID-19. The repertoires were released in a freely available public database intended as a resource for research on the immune response to SARS-CoV-2. Where available, HLA class I and class II types were taken from metadata supplied by the sample provider and were not determined by assay-based typing. The material from the prospective study consisted of cDNA or gDNA derived from T cells, B-cell-depleted T cells, or PBMCs. Samples were obtained from the ongoing ImmuneRACE study (first 160 participants) and from approximately 1,200 subjects provided by 6 global collaborators. Deeply sampled blood TCRbeta repertoires from subjects exposed to, actively infected with, or recovered from COVID-19 were included in the dataset. The sample metadata nearly always contained a de-identified subject ID, COVID-19 status, age in years and sex.

The investigation overall reported the following: Clinical and demographic metadata were provided uncurated, with the amount varying by source and participant.

Participants in the prospective study were enrolled through a virtual design, were aged 18 to 89 years, and lived in approximately 24 United States geographic areas. Cohort assignment in the prospective study relied on participant-reported clinical history from a screening survey and a study questionnaire. Recovered participants in ImmuneRACE Cohort 3 were defined by two consecutive negative NP/OP PCR tests, clearance by a healthcare professional, or resolution of symptoms. Each participant in the prospective study had whole blood, serum and a nasopharyngeal or oropharyngeal swab collected by mobile phlebotomists. Prospective study participants could optionally give additional blood draws and questionnaires over an approximately 2-month period. Prospective study blood samples were shipped either frozen or at room temperature before DNA extraction. Concerning this clone: Its antigen specificity is not known. No qualities accompany the bases; no much larger clone lies one base away. Other DNA sequences in this sample translate to the same CDR3.

TCRbeta CDR3 regions were amplified from genomic DNA using the immunoSEQ Assay, a bias-controlled multiplex PCR. In the authors' own workflow: Within the assay, amplification of reference gene primers was used to estimate how many nucleated cells each sample contained. To quantify the absolute abundance of each unique TCRbeta CDR3 rearrangement, sequence reads were collapsed and filtered. For each sample, productive Simpson clonality was calculated as the square root of Simpson's diversity index over productive rearrangements. What TCRdb holds here is the immuneACCESS table cut down to in-frame rearrangements. Part of the clones is not present; checked against another copy, under half of the missing clones reflect an unresolved V gene, and the others are unexplained. The V and J calls and clone size were taken over from that table, and D and trimming were inferred from the DNA. For this sample the table gives around 250,000 clones, of which approximately 83% were detected only once. 1.9% of the sample is in the top ten clones.

The CDR3 starts with the cysteine, ends with the phenylalanine, and has 11 residues. CDR3 DNA is the only sequence kept; it has 33 bases, read in frame from the first base. CDR1 is given as MDHEN and CDR2 as SYDVKM, both from the germline V gene. Between the V and J ends, shortened by 4 bases and 2 bases respectively, the junction contains 2 bases. This clonotype was sampled from a woman aged 45 to 65 who had recovered from COVID-19. Sequencing used PBMCs or T cells enriched from blood (not recorded which). In this chain, TRBV28 is recombined with TRBJ1-1, with the identity of the D gene unclear. The CDR3 protein is CASSSNTEAFF. Here is the DNA: TGTGCCAGCAGTTCAAACACTGAAGCTTTCTTT. Supplemented by the reference TRBV28 and TRBJ1-1 proteins around the CDR3, the complete variable domain is DVKVTQSSRYLVKRTGEKVFLECVQDMDHENMFWYRQDPGLGLRLIYFSYDVKMKEKGDIPEGYSVSREKKERFSLILESASTNQTSMYLCASSSNTEAFFGQGTRLTVV.